This T cell receptor (beta chain) was sequenced for a study of neurological immune-mediated disorders. Deletions cut 4 bases from V and 0 bases from J, with 13 bases between. Germline CDR1 reads SQVTM; CDR2 reads ANQGSEA. This CDR3 contains 14 residues. This clonotype occurred many times. Antigen specificity is unknown. Time point reported: longitudinal time-point 1 (baseline). 2 million PBMCs stored at -80 C were the source of the unsorted libraries. As for the cDNA, it was generated by 5'RACE with 10-nucleotide random UMIs. TCRdb re-analysed the 5' RACE reads in MiXCR, keeping a single row per CDR3 protein. The data contain about 49,000 distinct CDR3 sequences, 9% to 10% of them singletons. Study-level findings and limits: Levels of TCR clonal expansion peaked in HTLV-1-associated myelopathy and reached their lowest in multiple sclerosis, under those of healthy controls. No CDR3 amino acid sequences were shared by expanded clones across subjects, suggesting private repertoires in all groups.

What was sequenced was PBMCs. The TCR originated in a woman aged 40 to 50 in good health. The rearrangement uses TRBV29-1 and TRBJ2-7; the D gene could be TRBD1 or TRBD2 (5 bases each). In DNA, the CDR3 is TGCAGCGTTGTAAGGGACGTGGGCTCCTACGAGCAGTACTTC. Its protein is CSVVRDVGSYEQYF.